The present T cell receptor (beta chain) was sequenced within a study of technical replicates of blood from several donors. This CDR3 has 14 amino acids. With 5 bases clipped from V and 5 bases from J, the junction kept 8 bases outside the gene matches. Germline V lookup: CDR1 LNHDA, CDR2 SQIVND (reference sequence). Data came from immunoSEQ multiplex PCR; TCRdb stores just in-frame clones and leaves some out. The table has approximately 76,000 clones, approximately 83% seen once; the top ten hold around 4.8%. The clonotype was recovered from a human donor in good health. Some clones in this sample may be carry-over from other donors' samples. Specimen: PBMCs. This chain links TRBV19 with TRBJ2-7; 8 bases are shared with TRBD2. CDR3 region: CASSLSGRGDEQYF. The CDR3 DNA reads TGTGCCAGTAGTCTAAGCGGGAGAGGCGACGAGCAGTACTTC.